One sample yielded the 32 T cell receptor beta chains listed below, sequenced in a study of spatial heterogeneity in lung cancer. Indicated time point: sample taken at primary tumor resection. The input material, whole RNA from tumor, nontumor lung or frozen PBMC, was sequenced unsorted. In TCRdb, the 5' RACE reads were re-called with MiXCR into one record per CDR3 protein. The repertoire has about 4,800 distinct CDR3 sequences, 28% of them found once; the top ten carry around 39%. Material: PBMCs, obtained at surgery. The source of these receptors is a male donor with early-stage non-small cell lung cancer.

This clonotype has a handful of counts. The chain couples TRBV12-3 or TRBV12-4 to TRBJ1-1; 8 bases align to TRBD1. The V and J ends lost 5 bases and 6 bases, in that order; junction bases with no gene match: 8. The CDR3 totals 14 residues. The CDR3 is CASSRQGPGAEAFF. CDR3 bases: TGTGCCAGCAGTCGACAGGGGCCAGGGGCTGAAGCTTTCTTT.

By sample share, this clonotype is medium-sized. The chain joins TRBV24-1 to TRBJ1-2, with D uncertain. V shed 1 base and J shed 6 bases, with 8 bases lying between them. In germline, CDR1 is KGHDR, CDR2 SFDVKD. The CDR3 sequence is 13 residues long. CDR3: CATSDFRGNGYTF. CDR3 bases: TGTGCCACCAGTGATTTTCGAGGGAATGGCTACACCTTC.

This clonotype was counted between two and nine times. The chain couples TRBV19 to TRBJ1-5; TRBD1 might be the D (6 bases). This CDR3 spans 15 amino acids. Trimming took off 7 bases at V and 4 bases at J, with 17 bases between the two ends. Germline V gives CDR1 LNHDA, CDR2 SQIVND (reference sequence). The CDR3 loop is CASTKLQGLNQPQHF. In DNA, the CDR3 is TGTGCCAGTACCAAATTACAGGGATTAAATCAGCCCCAGCATTTT.

This chain links TRBV10-1 with TRBJ2-5; D may be TRBD2 (5 bases). CDR1 and CDR2 from the germline V gene are WNHNN and SYGVQD (reference sequence). The germline V and J ends were trimmed by 4 bases and 5 bases, with 11 bases remaining between them. The CDR3 has 13 residues. The chain's CDR3 is CASSAGPGETQYF. CDR3 in DNA: TGCGCCAGCAGTGCCGGGCCGGGGGAGACCCAGTACTTC.

The genes are TRBV12-3 or TRBV12-4 and TRBJ2-7; TRBD1 is a possible D gene (6 bases). Trimming left V 7 bases short and J 3 bases short, with 10 bases between. The CDR3 spans 12 residues. The CDR3 nucleotides are TGTGCCAGCACCCCGGGACACTACGAGCAGTACTTC. It yields the protein CASTPGHYEQYF.

This clonotype is labeled as medium-sized (0.01 to 0.1%). The gene calls are TRBV18 and TRBJ1-4, with a tentative D call TRBD1 (5 bases). Germline CDR1 is KGHSH and CDR2 is LQKENI. The CDR3 spans 14 residues. Trimming removed 3 bases at V and 8 bases at J, with 13 bases between. Written as DNA, the CDR3 is TGTGCCAGCTCACCGGGGAGGGGCCAGGAAAAACTGTTTTTT. The encoded protein is CASSPGRGQEKLFF.

This clonotype counts as medium-sized. The V and J genes are TRBV5-1 and TRBJ1-1, with D hard to call. Germline V gene lookup returns CDR1 SGHRS and CDR2 YFSETQ. CDR3 length: 14 residues. Between the trimmed V and J ends, which lost 3 bases and 1 base, there was a span of 10 bases. The CDR3 spells CASSWVDENTEAFF. In DNA form, the CDR3 reads TGCGCCAGCAGCTGGGTAGACGAGAACACTGAAGCTTTCTTT.

This clonotype is termed medium-sized. V usage is TRBV5-1 and J usage is TRBJ1-2; D unresolved. This CDR3 spans 14 amino acids. Germline-derived CDR1 and CDR2 are SGHRS and YFSETQ. V lost 0 bases to trimming and J lost 7 bases, with 13 bases between them. The CDR3 sequence is CASSLERDKGGYTF. As DNA, the CDR3 is TGCGCCAGCAGCTTGGAGCGTGATAAGGGTGGCTACACCTTC.

This clonotype is medium-sized (0.01 to 0.1%). This chain joins TRBV11-2 and TRBJ2-2; D is unresolved. The ends were cut back, 4 bases at V and 6 bases at J, with 0 bases in the middle. The CDR3 loop spans 10 amino acids. Germline V lookup: CDR1 SGHAT, CDR2 FQNNGV. Written as DNA, the CDR3 is TGTGCCAGCAGCTCCGGGGAGCTGTTTTTT. The encoded protein is CASSSGELFF.

CDR3 DNA: TGTGCCAGCAGTTCCCCGGGGGACGGCACAGATACGCAGTATTTT. It codes for CASSSPGDGTDTQYF. The V and J genes are TRBV12-3 or TRBV12-4 and TRBJ2-3, with D possibly being TRBD2 (6 bases). The CDR3 is 15 residues long. The V end lost 4 bases, the J end lost 1 base, and 12 bases lay between the germline ends.

In its sample, this clonotype is medium-sized. The CDR3 sequence: CASSQDRGFYGYTF. The CDR3, as DNA: TGTGCCAGCAGCCAAGACAGGGGATTCTATGGCTACACCTTC. The chain recombines TRBV14 with TRBJ1-2; D is perhaps TRBD1 (6 bases). V gave up 0 bases and J gave up 4 bases, with 9 bases separating them. The CDR3 has 14 amino acids. Germline V gene lookup returns CDR1 SGHDN and CDR2 FVKESK.

The rearrangement links TRBV7-9 to TRBJ1-4; TRBD1 matches at 8 bases. V was pared by 11 bases and J by 7 bases, with 9 bases of the junction left unmatched. There are 13 residues in the CDR3. Germline V gene sequence: CDR1 SEHNR, CDR2 FQNEAQ (reference sequence). CDR3: CASAGGAVEKLFF. The CDR3 DNA is TGTGCCTCGGCAGGGGGCGCGGTTGAAAAACTGTTTTTT.

This clonotype has ten or more counts. This chain's CDR3 is CSARDRAGSRTYEQYF. Here the CDR3 DNA reads TGCAGTGCTAGAGATCGCGCGGGGAGTCGGACCTACGAGCAGTACTTC. This chain connects TRBV20-1 to TRBJ2-7; D may be TRBD2 (6 bases). Trimming took 0 bases from V and 2 from J, leaving 17 bases between them. CDR1 DFQATT and CDR2 SNEGSKA come from the germline V gene (reference sequence). This CDR3 region has 16 residues.

This clonotype is medium-sized. This sequence joins TRBV12-3 or TRBV12-4 and TRBJ1-1; D remains unclear. The V and J ends lost 0 bases and 1 base respectively, with 6 bases between them. CDR3 length: 14 amino acids. The CDR3, as DNA: TGTGCCAGCAGTTTAGCGAATCCGAACACTGAAGCTTTCTTT. This translates into CASSLANPNTEAFF.

By share, this clonotype ranks as medium-sized (0.01 to 0.1%). In nucleotides, the CDR3 is TGTGCCAGCAGTCAAGCCTACGAGCAGTACTTC. This translates into CASSQAYEQYF. This chain uses TRBV6-2 or TRBV6-3 with TRBJ2-7; D gene unclear. Germline CDR1 MNHEY, CDR2 SVGEGT. The V and J ends lost 5 bases and 2 bases respectively, with 4 bases between them. The CDR3 sequence is 11 residues long.

This clonotype occurred many times. The genes are TRBV4-1 and TRBJ1-1; unclear D gene. The length of the CDR3 is 16 residues. The germline V gene encodes CDR1 MGHRA and CDR2 YSYEKL. Trimming removed 0 bases at V and 5 bases at J, with 16 bases between. The CDR3 DNA reads as TGCGCCAGCAGCCAAGATCGGCGGGGAACGGGGACTGAAGCTTTCTTT. Amino acid sequence: CASSQDRRGTGTEAFF.

This clonotype has just a few counts. The rearrangement joins TRBV29-1 to TRBJ2-7; D assignment may be TRBD1 or TRBD2 (5 bases each). The CDR3 is 13 residues long. Germline V gene lookup returns CDR1 SQVTM and CDR2 ANQGSEA. Trimming pared 6 bases from V and 7 bases from J, leaving 19 bases between. Here the CDR3 DNA reads TGCAGCGTCCAGAGAGGGGAACTGTGGGAGCAGTACTTC. This gives the protein CSVQRGELWEQYF.

By its share, this clonotype is medium-sized (0.01 to 0.1%). The chain has TRBV7-8 and TRBJ2-1; D remains unclear. CDR3 length: 10 residues. Per germline, CDR1 SGHVS and CDR2 FQNEAQ. Trimming removed 2 bases at V and 8 bases at J, with 1 base between. Here the CDR3 reads CASSLHEQFF. In nucleotides, the CDR3 is TGTGCCAGCAGCTTACATGAGCAGTTCTTC.

This clonotype was detected ten times or more. This rearrangement joins TRBV29-1 to TRBJ2-2, with 11 bases identical to TRBD1. Losses at the gene ends were 4 bases for V and 3 bases for J; bases not matched to a gene: 4. CDR1 is SQVTM, CDR2 ANQGSEA, per germline. This CDR3 comprises 15 residues. In DNA form, the CDR3 reads TGCAGCGTTGCCGGGACAGGGGGTGACACCGGGGAGCTGTTTTTT. Translation gives CSVAGTGGDTGELFF.

This clonotype is termed medium-sized. The rearrangement uses TRBV7-2 and TRBJ1-3; a possible D gene is TRBD1 (5 bases). This CDR3 spans 15 amino acids. Germline V gene sequence: CDR1 SGHTA, CDR2 FQGNSA. V was clipped by 3 bases and J by 2 bases, with 11 bases between them. CDR3 amino acids: CASSFQGGPGNTIYF. CDR3 in DNA: TGTGCCAGCAGCTTCCAGGGAGGTCCTGGAAACACCATATATTTT.

This clonotype came up many times. The genes are TRBV19 and TRBJ2-5, with D maybe TRBD1 (6 bases). The V end lost 4 bases, the J end lost 3 bases, and 12 bases lay between the germline ends. Germline values: CDR1 LNHDA, CDR2 SQIVND (reference sequence). The length of the CDR3 is 14 residues. The CDR3 loop is CASSKRQVEETQYF. The CDR3 nucleotides are TGTGCCAGTAGTAAGAGACAGGTGGAAGAGACCCAGTACTTC.

A remark on this clonotype: Being one base from a much bigger clone, this may be a read error. It is likely a read error, because the conserved phenylalanine at the end of the CDR3 is missing. This rearrangement joins TRBV18 to TRBJ2-2, with no clear D. Germline V gene lookup returns CDR1 KGHSH and CDR2 LQKENI. Trimming removed 3 bases from V and 13 bases from J, with 12 bases in between. The CDR3 extends over 12 amino acids. The CDR3 region is CASSPPGGRLFL. For the CDR3, the DNA is TGTGCCAGCTCACCCCCCGGTGGGCGGCTGTTTCTT.

This clonotype was seen many times. The genes are TRBV20-1 and TRBJ2-1; D could derive from TRBD1 or TRBD2 (5 bases each). Germline V gene data show CDR1 as DFQATT and CDR2 as SNEGSKA (reference sequence). Trimming took off 1 base at V and 0 bases at J, with 16 bases between the two ends. This CDR3 has 17 residues. CDR3 sequence (DNA): TGCAGTGCTAGAGGTTGGGACCCCCGGAGCTCCTACAATGAGCAGTTCTTC. This translates into CSARGWDPRSSYNEQFF.

At least ten counts were recorded for this clonotype. The chain joins TRBV10-3 to TRBJ2-1; no reliable D call. Trimming shortened V by 3 bases and J by 4 bases, and 7 bases separated the two germline ends. Germline CDR1 is ENHRY and CDR2 is SYGVKD. The CDR3 runs 13 residues. The CDR3 sequence: CAISEGRYNEQFF. CDR3 in DNA: TGTGCCATCAGTGAAGGGCGTTACAATGAGCAGTTCTTC.

This clonotype has ten or more counts. The V call is TRBV29-1, the J call TRBJ1-1; no firm D call. This CDR3 is built from 12 residues. Germline V CDR1 and CDR2: SQVTM, ANQGSEA. With 4 bases removed from V and 1 base from J, the gap between germline ends came to 7 bases. CDR3 residues: CSVARSNTEAFF. As DNA, the CDR3 is TGCAGCGTTGCCAGGTCGAACACTGAAGCTTTCTTT.

This clonotype was observed a handful of times. CDR3 DNA sequence: TGTGCCAGCAGTTTATGGGGGGGCAACACTGAAGCTTTCTTT. Its protein product is CASSLWGGNTEAFF. The chain couples TRBV28 to TRBJ1-1; possible D gene TRBD1, 6 bases. CDR3 length: 14 residues. Trimming left V 0 bases short and J 2 bases short, with 7 bases between. Germline V gene sequence: CDR1 MDHEN, CDR2 SYDVKM.

By its share, this clonotype is medium-sized. Here the CDR3 reads CASSPAGGWNYEQYF. For the CDR3, the DNA is TGTGCCAGCAGCCCAGCGGGGGGTTGGAACTACGAGCAGTACTTC. The genes are TRBV11-2 and TRBJ2-7; 9 nucleotides align to TRBD2. V trimming: 5 bases; J trimming: 3 bases; junction bases outside the gene matches: 8. In germline, CDR1 is SGHAT, CDR2 FQNNGV. The CDR3 sequence is 15 residues long.

This clonotype is labeled medium-sized. The chain has TRBV7-2 and TRBJ2-7; 7 bases are a match to TRBD2. Germline assignment: CDR1 SGHTA and CDR2 FQGNSA. The CDR3 length is 16 residues. The ends lost 6 bases at V and 3 bases at J; junction bases unmatched: 14. In DNA form, the CDR3 reads TGTGCCAGCAGTCTTCGGGAGGCTCCCCTTTACTACGAGCAGTACTTC. Amino acid sequence: CASSLREAPLYYEQYF.

This clonotype is medium-sized in the sample. This chain connects TRBV7-9 to TRBJ2-1, with D perhaps TRBD2 (6 bases). Germline CDR1 is SEHNR and CDR2 is FQNEAQ (reference sequence). The CDR3 consists of 15 residues. V was clipped by 1 base and J by 4 bases, with 11 bases between them. CDR3 residues: CASSLGSGKYNEQFF. CDR3 DNA: TGTGCCAGCAGCTTAGGTAGCGGAAAATACAATGAGCAGTTCTTC.

The gene calls are TRBV2 and TRBJ1-5; D remains unclear. This CDR3 has 14 amino acids. Trimming shortened V by 4 bases and J by 6 bases, and 13 bases separated the two germline ends. Germline CDR1 is SNHLY and CDR2 is FYNNEI. The CDR3 coding sequence is TGTGCCAGCAGTGTTGGAGGGAATCGTCAGCCCCAGCATTTT. Translation gives CASSVGGNRQPQHF.

This clonotype is labeled medium-sized. V and J are TRBV5-1 and TRBJ1-1; D not resolved. The V gene lost 2 bases and the J gene lost 0 bases, with 8 bases spanning the gap. This CDR3 comprises 14 residues. The V gene's germline CDR1 is SGHRS and CDR2 YFSETQ. The CDR3 loop reads CASSFTEMNTEAFF. The CDR3 nucleotides read TGCGCCAGCAGCTTCACAGAGATGAACACTGAAGCTTTCTTT.

The chain has TRBV10-3 and TRBJ2-5; weak D call: TRBD1 (6 bases). The germline V and J ends were trimmed by 3 bases and 3 bases, with 8 bases remaining between them. The germline V gene has CDR1 ENHRY and CDR2 SYGVKD. CDR3 length: 13 residues. CDR3 DNA: TGTGCCATCAGTGAAAGGACAGAAGAGACCCAGTACTTC. As protein: CAISERTEETQYF.